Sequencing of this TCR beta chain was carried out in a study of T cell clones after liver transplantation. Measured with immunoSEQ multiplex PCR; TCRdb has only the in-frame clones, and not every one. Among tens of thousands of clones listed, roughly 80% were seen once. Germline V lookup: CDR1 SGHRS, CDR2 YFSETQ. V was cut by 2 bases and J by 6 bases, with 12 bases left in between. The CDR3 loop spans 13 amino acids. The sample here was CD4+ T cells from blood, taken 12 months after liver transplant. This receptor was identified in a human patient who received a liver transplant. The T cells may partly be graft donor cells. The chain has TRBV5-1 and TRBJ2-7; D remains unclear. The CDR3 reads CASSFGNYGEQYF. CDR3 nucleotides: TGCGCCAGCAGCTTCGGCAATTACGGCGAGCAGTACTTC.